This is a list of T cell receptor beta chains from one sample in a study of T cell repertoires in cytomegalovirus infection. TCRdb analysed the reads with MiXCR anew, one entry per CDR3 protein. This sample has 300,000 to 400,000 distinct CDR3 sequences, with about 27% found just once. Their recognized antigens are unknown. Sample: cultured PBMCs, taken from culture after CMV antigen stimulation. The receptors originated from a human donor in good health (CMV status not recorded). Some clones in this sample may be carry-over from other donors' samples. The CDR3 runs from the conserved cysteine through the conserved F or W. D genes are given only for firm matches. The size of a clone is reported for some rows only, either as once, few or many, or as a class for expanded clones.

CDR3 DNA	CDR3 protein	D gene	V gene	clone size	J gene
TGCAGCGTCGTCCGGGGACCCCTTAGGGATGAGCAGTTCTTC	CSVVRGPLRDEQFF	.	TRBV29-1	many	TRBJ2-1
TGTGCTTCGAAGGGAGTAAACAGGCTTAATGAAAAACTGTTTTTT	CASKGVNRLNEKLFF	.	TRBV6-5	few	TRBJ1-4
TGTGCCAACCCACGGGACAGGGTCCAAGAGACCCAGTACTTC	CANPRDRVQETQYF	TRBD1	TRBV12-3/TRBV12-4	many	TRBJ2-5
TGTGCCAGCAGCTCTCGGGACCGCGACAGGGGGTCGGAGACCCAGTACTTC	CASSSRDRDRGSETQYF	TRBD1	TRBV7-8	few	TRBJ2-5
TGTGCCAGCAGTATCGGACAGGCGGCCTACGAGCAGTACTTC	CASSIGQAAYEQYF	TRBD1	TRBV12-3/TRBV12-4	.	TRBJ2-7
TGCGCCAGCGGTAGGGTGGGTGAAAAACTGTTTTTT	CASGRVGEKLFF	.	TRBV10-2	few	TRBJ1-4
TGTGCCAGCAGGACGGCGACAGGGGGCGAATCCTATGGCTACACCTTC	CASRTATGGESYGYTF	TRBD1	TRBV28	.	TRBJ1-2
TGTGTCAGCAGCCAGGGACAGGGGCCCTCTGGGGCCAACGTCCTGACTTTC	CVSSQGQGPSGANVLTF	TRBD1	TRBV7-6	few	TRBJ2-6
TGCAGTGCACTAGTTGGATTGGGGGCTTTCTTT	CSALVGLGAFF	.	TRBV20-1	few	TRBJ1-1
TGTGCCAGCAGCCAAGGACCGCAGGGGATAGATGAGCAGTTCTTC	CASSQGPQGIDEQFF	.	TRBV4-2	once	TRBJ2-1
TGTGCCAGCGGGAACAGGGGGCGGGGCACTGAAGCTTTCTTT	CASGNRGRGTEAFF	TRBD1	TRBV6-5	few	TRBJ1-1
TGTGCCACCGGCCGGGGGGCCGGGGAGCTGTTTTTT	CATGRGAGELFF	TRBD2	TRBV24-1	.	TRBJ2-2
TGTGCCAGTAGTCCGGACAGGGGGCTATCCGGGGAGCTGTTTTTT	CASSPDRGLSGELFF	TRBD1	TRBV19	few	TRBJ2-2
TGTGCCACCAGAGGGACCTCGACCGGGGATGGCTACACCTTC	CATRGTSTGDGYTF	.	TRBV15	few	TRBJ1-2
TGTGCCAGCAGCCAGGGCGGGGCCTCTGAAGCTTTCTTT	CASSQGGASEAFF	.	TRBV14	.	TRBJ1-1
TGTGCCAGCAGCTCTTCAGGGGGCTCACACAATGAGCAGTTCTTC	CASSSSGGSHNEQFF	TRBD1	TRBV11-3	.	TRBJ2-1
TGTGCCAGCAGTTTATACAAGTACAGGGGAGAGCAGTACTTC	CASSLYKYRGEQYF	TRBD1	TRBV28	few	TRBJ2-7
TGTGCCAGCAGACCGGGACTAGCCTCAACCCCATTCAATGAGCAGTTCTTC	CASRPGLASTPFNEQFF	TRBD2	TRBV7-2	.	TRBJ2-1
TGTGCCAGCAGCCGGGACAGGGGGACCTATGGCTACACCTTC	CASSRDRGTYGYTF	TRBD1	TRBV7-9	.	TRBJ1-2
TGCGCCAGCAGCCTGAAGGACTTAAGCTCCTACAATGAGCAGTTCTTC	CASSLKDLSSYNEQFF	.	TRBV5-1	few	TRBJ2-1
TGTGCCAGCAGCTTAGATTTTTCAGGGCAGCCGACCTCCTACGAGCAGTACTTC	CASSLDFSGQPTSYEQYF	.	TRBV7-2	.	TRBJ2-7
TGTGCCAGCAGTTTACAGGGAATTAATGAAAAACTGTTTTTT	CASSLQGINEKLFF	.	TRBV12-3/TRBV12-4	.	TRBJ1-4
TGTGCCAGTGCCCCGGGACAGGGGGCTTTGGCTTTCTTT	CASAPGQGALAFF	TRBD1	TRBV7-2	.	TRBJ1-1
TGTGCCAGCAGCCCTGACAGGGGGCACACCATATATTTT	CASSPDRGHTIYF	TRBD1	TRBV6-1	few	TRBJ1-3
TGTGCCAGCAGCTCGGGACAGAATTCACCCCTCCACTTT	CASSSGQNSPLHF	TRBD1	TRBV11-2	once	TRBJ1-6
TGTGCCAGCAGCCGATCAGGACAGGGCGCTTACGAGCAGTACTTC	CASSRSGQGAYEQYF	TRBD1	TRBV28	few	TRBJ2-7
TGTGCCAGTACCCGCGACAGGGCCCAACAGCCCCAGCATTTT	CASTRDRAQQPQHF	TRBD1	TRBV19	few	TRBJ1-5